The source of this TCR beta chain is a study of naive and memory T cell subsets. Germline loops: CDR1 LNHDA, CDR2 SQIVND (reference sequence). Trimming took 5 bases from V and 0 from J; bases not matched to a gene: 8. The CDR3 runs to 16 residues. Overall study results and limits: Naive and memory repertoire findings lacked a ground truth for validation.

This clonotype was observed a handful of times. Its target is not known. Both TRBC1 and TRBC2 were covered by a beta constant-region primer of two equimolar oligonucleotides. The cDNA 3' end received a ligated single-stranded oligonucleotide carrying the SP2 primer and a 12-nucleotide UMI. TCRdb used MiXCR to reprocess the UMI-ligation and nested PCR reads, holding one entry per CDR3 protein. This table holds around 160,000 distinct CDR3 sequences, over 15% found once. CMV status came from CD4+ IFNgamma after overnight CMV lysate stimulation. Cells stained for CD3, CD4, CD8, CD45RA and CD27 were sorted into four subsets.

The TCR comes from a human donor in good health. The material sequenced was naive CD4+ T cells from blood. V usage is TRBV19 and J usage is TRBJ1-1, with 8 bases that match TRBD1. The CDR3 reads CASSPGQDVVNTEAFF. The CDR3 region has the DNA TGTGCCAGTAGTCCGGGACAGGATGTCGTGAACACTGAAGCTTTCTTT.